This T cell receptor (beta chain) was sequenced in a study of CD8+CD57+ T cells in acquired aplastic anemia. Study overall: An average of roughly 3 ug of DNA was obtained from sorted CD4+ and CD8+ cells.

General study points: Roughly 31 was the count of CD8+ CDR3 sequences that patients shared with controls.

Both TCR beta VDJ combination and CDR3 sequence profiling were carried out. Genomic DNA was the template for this profiling. TCRdb ran MiXCR on the reads and lists one entry per CDR3 protein. Of around 130,000 distinct CDR3 sequences detected, roughly 55% appear once; the ten largest clones hold 25% to 30%. Sequencing involved patients with CD8+CD57+ cell expansion previously shown by flow cytometry. The patients, all of them, had severe acquired aplastic anemia. No therapy had been given to the patients at the time of blood sampling. This clonotype was counted many times. Its antigen is not known. The junction departs from germline at one end; a sequencing error may be responsible. Source material: sorted CD4+, CD8+, or CD8+CD57+ T cells (not recorded which) from PBMCs. The sequence derives from a human donor with aplastic anemia.

CDR3 protein: CASSLGGNAHNEQFF. CDR3 DNA: TGTGCTAGCAGCTTGGGGGGGAACGCACACAATGAGCAGTTCTTC. The rearrangement uses TRBV7-7 and TRBJ2-1; TRBD2 matches 7 bases. CDR3 size: 15 residues. CDR1 is SSHAT and CDR2 is FNYEAQ in the germline V gene (reference sequence). The full variable domain, rest sourced from reference TRBV7-7 and TRBJ2-1, is GAGVSQSPRYKVTKRGQDVTLRCDPISSHATLYWYQQALGQGPEFLTYFNYEAQPDKSGLPSDRFSAERPEGSISTLTIQRTEQRDSAMYRCASSLGGNAHNEQFFGPGTRLTVL.